One sample yielded the 19 T cell receptor beta chains listed below, sequenced in a study of control samples from healthy donors and cancer patients. Using immunoSEQ multiplex PCR, the repertoire was profiled, and TCRdb retains in-frame clones only, with some absent. The sample gives approximately 98,000 clones, almost 85% of which show up once; approximately 6.7% is in the top ten. Sequencing was carried out using blood. These receptors came from a man aged 18-30 years in good health.

The genes are TRBV6-6 and TRBJ2-7; D possibly corresponds to TRBD2 (6 bases). Germline-derived CDR1 and CDR2 are MNHNY and SVGAGI (reference sequence). V lost 5 bases and J 5 bases, leaving 19 bases between the germline ends. The CDR3 length is 15 residues. The CDR3 here is CASSRTGGFGNEQYF. The DNA for the CDR3 is TGTGCCAGCAGTCGCACCGGGGGATTCGGAAACGAGCAGTACTTC.

V usage is TRBV5-8 and J usage is TRBJ2-6; D might be TRBD1 or TRBD2, each matching 5 bases. The V end lost 4 bases, the J end lost 0 bases, and 11 bases lay between the germline ends. The CDR3 consists of 16 residues. Germline lookup yields CDR1 SGHTS and CDR2 YDEGEE. The CDR3 region has the DNA TGTGCCAGCAGCAGGGACGGGTACTCTGGGGCCAACGTCCTGACTTTC. Translating gives CASSRDGYSGANVLTF.

This clone was detected only once. The chain joins TRBV5-6 to TRBJ2-7; D perhaps matches TRBD1 (6 bases). The V end was cut by 0 bases, the J end by 4 bases, with 14 bases between. The V gene's germline CDR1 is SGHDT and CDR2 YYEEEE. CDR3 length equals 15 residues. The CDR3 protein is CASSLEGHLFYEQYF. The CDR3 nucleotides read TGTGCCAGCAGCTTGGAGGGACACCTATTTTACGAGCAGTACTTC.

V usage is TRBV19 and J usage is TRBJ2-6; D possibly uses TRBD1 or TRBD2 (5 bases each). The CDR3 spans 16 residues. Trimming took 5 bases from V and 2 from J, leaving 13 bases between them. Germline V CDR1 and CDR2: LNHDA, SQIVND (reference sequence). The CDR3 region has the DNA TGTGCCAGTAGTGGGACGGGCGGCACTGGGGCCAACGTCCTGACTTTC. It translates to CASSGTGGTGANVLTF.

The chain recombines TRBV12-3 or TRBV12-4 with TRBJ2-5; the match to TRBD1 covers 7 bases. Unmatched junction bases numbered 4, after V lost 6 bases and J lost 3 bases. The CDR3 covers 13 residues. The CDR3 sequence: CASRHDREETQYF. Written as DNA, the CDR3 is TGTGCCAGCAGGCACGACAGGGAAGAGACCCAGTACTTC.

This chain uses TRBV6-5 with TRBJ2-5; TRBD1 matches at 7 bases. Germline lookup yields CDR1 MNHEY and CDR2 SVGAGI. The V segment lost 2 bases and the J segment 7 bases; nucleotides outside the gene matches: 4. The CDR3 has 13 residues. CDR3 loop: CASSYDRDGTQYF. The CDR3, as DNA: TGTGCCAGCAGTTACGACAGGGACGGGACCCAGTACTTC.

The chain combines TRBV30 with TRBJ1-2; D not certain. This CDR3 spans 13 amino acids. CDR1 is GTSNPN and CDR2 is SVGIG in the germline V gene (reference sequence). The V and J ends lost 2 bases and 4 bases respectively, with 11 bases between them. This CDR3 is CAWSKGRIYGYTF. In DNA, the CDR3 is TGTGCCTGGAGTAAGGGAAGGATCTATGGCTACACCTTC. The complete variable domain, with remaining parts taken from reference TRBV30 and TRBJ1-2, reads SQTIHQWPATLVQPVGSPLSLECTVEGTSNPNLYWYRQAAGRGLQLLFYSVGIGQISSEVPQNLSASRPQDRQFILSSKKLLLSDSGFYLCAWSKGRIYGYTFGSGTRLTVV.

The chain employs TRBV3-1 (or the pseudogene TRBV3-2) and TRBJ2-3; D remains ambiguous. Germline V gene sequence: CDR1 LGHDT, CDR2 YNNKEL (reference sequence). Between the trimmed V and J ends, which lost 0 bases and 2 bases, there was a span of 6 bases. There are 14 residues in the CDR3. The CDR3, as DNA: TGTGCCAGCAGCCAAGAAGCTCTCACAGATACGCAGTATTTT. It is translated as CASSQEALTDTQYF.

The V call is TRBV28, the J call TRBJ1-5; D gene uncertain. The CDR3 covers 14 residues. Germline-derived CDR1 and CDR2 are MDHEN and SYDVKM. With 5 bases removed from V and 2 bases from J, the gap between germline ends came to 10 bases. The CDR3 DNA reads as TGTGCCAGCAGTCAAAGGACGGGCAATCAGCCCCAGCATTTT. Translating it yields CASSQRTGNQPQHF.

CDR3 amino acids: CASSAGLVGANTGSTGELFF. CDR3 DNA: TGTGCCAGTAGTGCTGGTCTTGTCGGGGCGAACACCGGGTCCACCGGGGAGCTGTTTTTT. The V gene is TRBV19, the J gene TRBJ2-2, with D possibly called TRBD1 or TRBD2 (5 bases each). V was trimmed by 5 bases and J by 4 bases, leaving 29 bases between them. Per the germline V gene, CDR1 is LNHDA and CDR2 is SQIVND (reference sequence). The CDR3 consists of 20 residues.

J is TRBJ2-5 and V is TRBV7-6; 9 bases line up with TRBD1. CDR3 length: 15 amino acids. In germline, CDR1 is SGHVS, CDR2 FNYEAQ. V trimming: 2 bases; J trimming: 5 bases; junction bases outside the gene matches: 6. DNA for the CDR3: TGTGCCAGCAGCTTACAACAGGGGGCCCGGGAGACCCAGTACTTC. Amino acids: CASSLQQGARETQYF.

This clone has more than one count but fewer than ten. The rearrangement joins TRBV30 to TRBJ2-4, with 7 bases matching TRBD1. V lost 6 bases, J lost 0 bases, and 14 bases stayed unmatched. Germline CDR1 and CDR2: GTSNPN and SVGIG (reference sequence). The CDR3 loop spans 17 amino acids. This CDR3 reads CACRDSLLGVAKNIQYF. The CDR3 region has the DNA TGTGCCTGCCGGGACAGTCTTTTAGGGGTAGCCAAAAACATTCAGTACTTC.

V gene TRBV5-6 combines with J gene TRBJ2-6; D is undetermined. CDR1 and CDR2 from the germline V gene are SGHDT and YYEEEE. This CDR3 spans 16 amino acids. V shed 1 base and J shed 2 bases, with 10 bases lying between them. CDR3: CASSLLTGTGANVLTF. The DNA of the CDR3 is TGTGCCAGCAGCTTGTTAACTGGGACTGGGGCCAACGTCCTGACTTTC.

CDR3: CSVEVDYEQYV. Here the CDR3 DNA reads TGCAGCGTTGAAGTAGACTACGAGCAGTACGTC. The chain recombines TRBV29-1 with TRBJ2-7; D unresolved. CDR1 is SQVTM and CDR2 is ANQGSEA in the germline V gene. The length of the CDR3 is 11 residues. V lost 1 base and J lost 3, with 4 bases in between.

The chain has TRBV5-1 and TRBJ1-1, with a possible D match to TRBD1 (6 bases). Germline V lookup: CDR1 SGHRS, CDR2 YFSETQ. The CDR3 runs 13 residues. The V and J ends lost 7 bases and 0 bases respectively, with 10 bases between them. The CDR3 region is CASQDSLNTEAFF. The CDR3 DNA sequence: TGCGCCAGCCAGGACAGCTTGAACACTGAAGCTTTCTTT.

The chain couples TRBV24-1 to TRBJ2-1, with TRBD1 matching 9 bases. V was pared by 3 bases and J by 7 bases, with 12 bases of the junction left unmatched. In germline, CDR1 is KGHDR, CDR2 SFDVKD. The CDR3 runs to 17 residues. The CDR3 DNA is TGTGCCACCAGTGATCCAGCCCGGGACAGGGTAGTAAATGAGCAGTTCTTC. It codes for CATSDPARDRVVNEQFF.

The chain links TRBV25-1 to TRBJ2-2; TRBD1 matches 7 bases. The CDR3 length is 15 residues. Trimming cost V 4 bases and J 4 bases; bases outside gene matches: 6. CDR1 and CDR2 (germline): MGHDK, SYGVNS. CDR3 nucleotide sequence: TGTGCCAGCAGTGCCCCGGGACAGTCCACCGGGGAGCTGTTTTTT. This gives the protein CASSAPGQSTGELFF.

In its sample, this clone was seen once. The gene calls are TRBV7-9 and TRBJ1-2; the D gene is possibly TRBD1 (5 bases). The CDR3 sequence is 12 residues long. The germline V gene has CDR1 SEHNR and CDR2 FQNEAQ (reference sequence). Trimming shortened V by 1 base and J by 8 bases, and 8 bases separated the two germline ends. This CDR3 reads CASSLGGRGYTF. The CDR3 nucleotides read TGTGCCAGCAGCTTAGGGGGGAGGGGCTACACCTTC.

This clone appeared a single time. The rearrangement uses TRBV15 and TRBJ1-2, with TRBD1 matching 7 bases. The CDR3 loop spans 15 amino acids. J lost 4 bases, V lost 2 bases, and 7 bases had no gene match. Germline V gives CDR1 LNHNV, CDR2 YYDKDF (reference sequence). CDR3 DNA: TGTGCCACCAGCAGAAGTCGACAGGGTACCTATGGCTACACCTTC. Translation gives CATSRSRQGTYGYTF. The full variable domain, rest sourced from reference TRBV15 and TRBJ1-2, is DAMVIQNPRYQVTQFGKPVTLSCSQTLNHNVMYWYQQKSSQAPKLLFHYYDKDFNNEADTPDNFQSRRPNTSFCFLDIRSPGLGDTAMYLCATSRSRQGTYGYTFGSGTRLTVV.